This entry lists 28 T cell receptor beta chains sequenced from one sample in a study of beta chain features in type 1 diabetes. The entirety of the isolated RNA underwent reverse transcription, so expressed TCRB transcripts were sequenced. The repertoire was sequenced with immunoSEQ multiplex PCR; TCRdb's copy has only in-frame clones and lacks some. The profile shows nearly 700,000 clones, under 15% of them singletons. Points from the study as a whole: Shorter TCRB CDR3s, moderately but significantly so, marked every one of the four CD4+ subsets in Type 1 diabetes patients.

These receptors' targets are unknown. Material: naive CD4+ T cells from blood. All receptors come from a man between 18 and 29 years old with type 1 diabetes.

The sample holds a few counts of this clone. The V and J genes are TRBV19 and TRBJ2-7, with a possible D match to TRBD1 (6 bases). The CDR3 sequence is 16 residues long. Germline V CDR1 and CDR2: LNHDA, SQIVND (reference sequence). The ends were cut back, 0 bases at V and 1 base at J, with 13 bases in the middle. The CDR3 here is CASSIDRGMESYEQYF. The CDR3 coding sequence is TGTGCCAGTAGTATAGACAGGGGAATGGAGTCCTACGAGCAGTACTTC.

This clone was observed a handful of times. The chain joins TRBV15 to TRBJ1-5, with D perhaps matching TRBD1 (5 bases). The CDR3 covers 16 residues. The V gene's germline CDR1 is LNHNV and CDR2 YYDKDF (reference sequence). Trimming left V 5 bases short and J 5 bases short, with 19 bases between. CDR3 sequence (DNA): TGTGCCACCAGCGCTACCTGGGACCTGGGCGATCAGCCCCAGCATTTT. As protein: CATSATWDLGDQPQHF.

The genes are TRBV5-4 and TRBJ2-2; D may match TRBD1 or TRBD2 (5 bases each). V was trimmed by 4 bases and J by 1 base, leaving 8 bases between them. This CDR3 contains 14 residues. Germline V CDR1 and CDR2: SGHNT, YYREEE (reference sequence). The CDR3 DNA reads as TGTGCCAGCAGCCCGGGACGGAACACCGGGGAGCTGTTTTTT. Translated, it gives CASSPGRNTGELFF.

This clone showed up just a few times. The chain recombines TRBV27 with TRBJ1-6, with a weak D call TRBD1 (6 bases). The CDR3 extends over 15 amino acids. V shed 1 base and J shed 5 bases, with 9 bases lying between them. CDR1 MNHEY and CDR2 SMNVEV come from the germline V gene (reference sequence). CDR3 region: CASSLWDTNNSPLHF. In DNA form, the CDR3 reads TGTGCCAGCAGTTTATGGGACACCAATAATTCACCCCTCCACTTT.

This clone has just a few counts. Written as DNA, the CDR3 is TGCGCCAGCAGCCCCATACAGGGCTTGGGCTACACCTTC. Its protein product is CASSPIQGLGYTF. The V and J genes are TRBV10-1 and TRBJ1-2, with D possibly matching TRBD1 (6 bases). CDR1 is WNHNN, CDR2 SYGVQD, per germline (reference sequence). The CDR3 loop spans 13 amino acids. V lost 6 bases, J lost 8 bases, and 16 bases lay in between.

The chain carries TRBV6-1 and TRBJ2-7; D gene ambiguous. Deletions cut 6 bases from V and 2 bases from J, with 11 bases between. Germline assignment: CDR1 MNHNS and CDR2 SASEGT. The CDR3 extends over 13 amino acids. CDR3: CASRGRPTYEQYF. As DNA, the CDR3 is TGTGCCAGCAGGGGTCGGCCGACCTACGAGCAGTACTTC.

J is TRBJ2-5 and V is TRBV5-6; maybe TRBD1 (6 bases). V was shortened by 4 bases and J by 4 bases, with 14 bases between the two germline ends. CDR3 length: 14 amino acids. Germline CDR1 is SGHDT and CDR2 is YYEEEE. The chain's CDR3 is CASSRDIPRETQYF. Written as DNA, the CDR3 is TGTGCCAGCAGCAGGGACATCCCTCGAGAGACCCAGTACTTC.

The V and J genes are TRBV5-6 and TRBJ1-2; 9 nucleotides agree with TRBD1. The trim removed 4 bases at V and 7 bases at J, leaving 5 bases unmatched. The CDR3 loop spans 13 amino acids. The germline CDR1 and CDR2 sequences are SGHDT and YYEEEE. The CDR3 protein is CASSTGTGSGYTF. In DNA form, the CDR3 reads TGTGCCAGCAGCACCGGGACAGGGAGTGGCTACACCTTC.

The genes are TRBV7-6 and TRBJ2-1; D not certain. CDR1 is SGHVS, CDR2 FNYEAQ, per germline. V was cut by 1 base and J by 9 bases, with 13 bases left in between. This CDR3 contains 14 residues. The CDR3 loop is CASSLGHSSGEQFF. In DNA form, the CDR3 reads TGTGCCAGCAGCTTAGGACACAGCAGTGGTGAGCAGTTCTTC.

This chain connects TRBV27 to TRBJ1-5; the D is unclear. CDR1 and CDR2 from the germline V gene are MNHEY and SMNVEV (reference sequence). This CDR3 is 12 amino acids long. Trimming removed 9 bases at V and 0 bases at J, with 6 bases between. The CDR3 loop reads CASLNSNQPQHF. In DNA, the CDR3 is TGTGCCAGTTTAAATAGCAATCAGCCCCAGCATTTT.

The rearrangement joins TRBV10-2 to TRBJ1-1; D perhaps matches TRBD1 (5 bases). This CDR3 has 13 amino acids. Germline V gives CDR1 WSHSY, CDR2 SAAADI. V was cut by 8 bases and J by 3 bases, with 13 bases left in between. CDR3 in DNA: TGCGCCAGCGCATCCCAGGGCCACACTGAAGCTTTCTTT. It is translated as CASASQGHTEAFF.

The chain combines TRBV7-6 with TRBJ2-3; 8 bases agree with TRBD2. The ends lost 1 base at V and 1 base at J; junction bases unmatched: 7. Germline-derived CDR1 and CDR2 are SGHVS and FNYEAQ. The CDR3 runs to 17 residues. DNA of the CDR3: TGTGCCAGCAGCTTAGTCCCTAGCGGGCCTCGCACAGATACGCAGTATTTT. This codes for CASSLVPSGPRTDTQYF.

This clone was seen a handful of times. The chain combines TRBV4-1 with TRBJ2-2; TRBD2 matches 7 bases. Germline values: CDR1 MGHRA, CDR2 YSYEKL. The CDR3 has 11 amino acids. V lost 10 bases to trimming and J lost 5 bases; unmatched junction nucleotides: 1. The DNA for the CDR3 is TGCGCCATCGGGGGGACCGGGGAGCTGTTTTTT. Translated: CAIGGTGELFF.

The chain combines TRBV27 with TRBJ1-1; the D is unclear. Germline loops: CDR1 MNHEY, CDR2 SMNVEV (reference sequence). There are 14 residues in the CDR3. The V end was cut by 5 bases, the J end by 0 bases, with 10 bases between. The CDR3 DNA reads as TGTGCCAGCAGTCCTCTGGGGTTGAACACTGAAGCTTTCTTT. This codes for CASSPLGLNTEAFF.

The chain employs TRBV20-1 and TRBJ1-5; D gene ambiguous. There are 11 residues in the CDR3. V was trimmed by 4 bases and J by 4 bases, leaving 5 bases between them. Germline V gene data show CDR1 as DFQATT and CDR2 as SNEGSKA (reference sequence). CDR3 amino acids: CSAMGNQPQHF. The CDR3 DNA reads as TGCAGTGCTATGGGGAATCAGCCCCAGCATTTT.

CDR3 sequence: CASSVGTLNEKLFF. CDR3 nucleotides: TGTGCCAGCAGCGTAGGGACACTTAATGAAAAACTGTTTTTT. The chain is built from TRBV9 and TRBJ1-4; D might be TRBD1 (5 bases). V was cut by 0 bases and J by 4 bases, with 7 bases left in between. Germline V gives CDR1 SGDLS, CDR2 YYNGEE. This CDR3 is 14 amino acids long. The variable domain in full, completed from reference TRBV9 and TRBJ1-4, reads DSGVTQTPKHLITATGQRVTLRCSPRSGDLSVYWYQQSLDQGLQFLIQYYNGEERAKGNILERFSAQQFPDLHSELNLSSLELGDSALYFCASSVGTLNEKLFFGSGTQLSVL.

This clone has just one count. The genes are TRBV28 and TRBJ1-5, with D unresolved. Trimming pared 1 base from V and 1 base from J, leaving 8 bases between. Germline CDR1 reads MDHEN; CDR2 reads SYDVKM. The CDR3 consists of 15 residues. The CDR3 DNA follows: TGTGCCAGCAGTTTATCCGGGATCAGCAATCAGCCCCAGCATTTT. It codes for CASSLSGISNQPQHF.

The genes are TRBV4-1 and TRBJ1-1; no definite D call. Looked up from germline, CDR1 is MGHRA and CDR2 is YSYEKL. V shed 1 base and J shed 10 bases, with 16 bases lying between them. The CDR3 sequence is 14 residues long. The CDR3 sequence: CASSQAPSDDGAFF. The CDR3 region has the DNA TGCGCCAGCAGCCAAGCACCGAGCGATGATGGAGCTTTCTTT.

This clone was seen once. This chain's CDR3 is CASSLVAVFNTEAFF. CDR3 in DNA: TGTGCCAGCAGCTTAGTGGCCGTGTTTAACACTGAAGCTTTCTTT. The chain uses TRBV7-2 and TRBJ1-1; D gene unclear. CDR1 SGHTA and CDR2 FQGNSA come from the germline V gene. The CDR3 has 15 residues. V gave up 1 base and J gave up 2 bases, with 11 bases separating them.

This clone was counted only a few times. The chain uses TRBV19 and TRBJ2-5, with D possibly being TRBD1 or TRBD2 (5 bases each). There are 14 residues in the CDR3. The V end was cut by 3 bases, the J end by 2 bases, with 10 bases between. CDR1 LNHDA and CDR2 SQIVND come from the germline V gene (reference sequence). The CDR3 is CASSIRGRQETQYF. The CDR3 region has the DNA TGTGCCAGTAGTATTCGGGGCCGTCAAGAGACCCAGTACTTC.

J is TRBJ2-3 and V is TRBV14; TRBD2 aligns across 10 bases. With V trimmed by 1 base and J by 0 bases, 4 bases remained unmatched. Germline V CDR1 and CDR2: SGHDN, FVKESK. This CDR3 region has 17 residues. CDR3 in DNA: TGTGCCAGCAGCCAAGTTACTAGCGGGGAAAGCACAGATACGCAGTATTTT. Its protein is CASSQVTSGESTDTQYF.

The chain has TRBV7-3 and TRBJ1-2, with no clear D. In germline, CDR1 is SGHTA, CDR2 FQGTGA. The CDR3 runs 14 residues. The ends were cut back, 1 base at V and 7 bases at J, with 13 bases in the middle. The CDR3 protein is CASSLNGDFLGYTF. The CDR3 nucleotides are TGTGCCAGCAGCTTAAATGGTGACTTCCTTGGCTACACCTTC.

This clone appeared a few times. This sequence joins TRBV7-9 and TRBJ2-1, with D maybe TRBD2 (6 bases). The CDR3 has 14 amino acids. Germline CDR1 is SEHNR and CDR2 is FQNEAQ (reference sequence). V dropped 5 bases and J dropped 8 bases, with 16 bases sitting between them. The CDR3 nucleotides are TGTGCCAGCAGCGACGGTTTGGGGGAGGATGAGCAGTTCTTC. Its translation: CASSDGLGEDEQFF.

The gene calls are TRBV2 and TRBJ2-3; TRBD2 matches 10 bases. The CDR3 runs 15 residues. The V gene end was trimmed by 5 bases and the J gene end by 1 base; junction bases not matched to a gene: 3. The germline V gene encodes CDR1 SNHLY and CDR2 FYNNEI. The CDR3 nucleotides read TGTGCCAGCAGTTACGGGACTAGCGGCACAGATACGCAGTATTTT. It codes for CASSYGTSGTDTQYF.

In its sample, this clone was seen a few times. This chain links TRBV29-1 with TRBJ1-2, with 7 bases that match TRBD1. The V segment lost 4 bases and the J segment 2 bases; nucleotides outside the gene matches: 1. This CDR3 has 12 amino acids. Germline V CDR1 and CDR2: SQVTM, ANQGSEA. The CDR3: CSVAGQNYGYTF. Written as DNA, the CDR3 is TGCAGCGTTGCGGGACAGAACTATGGCTACACCTTC.

Regarding this clone: This CDR3 is also generated by other DNA sequences in the sample. CDR3 sequence reads: CASSEVETQYF. Here the CDR3 DNA reads TGTGCCAGCAGTGAAGTGGAGACCCAGTACTTC. V usage is TRBV2 and J usage is TRBJ2-5, with unresolved D. CDR3 size: 11 residues. V lost 1 base to trimming and J lost 5 bases, with 2 bases between them. CDR1 is SNHLY, CDR2 FYNNEI, per germline.

This clone has just a few counts. The chain employs TRBV9 and TRBJ1-3; D is unclear. The CDR3 has 16 amino acids. Germline values: CDR1 SGDLS, CDR2 YYNGEE. Trimming cost V 0 bases and J 0 bases, with 10 bases left between them. CDR3 coding DNA: TGTGCCAGCAGCGTAGATGGGCGGATCTCTGGAAACACCATATATTTT. Its translation: CASSVDGRISGNTIYF.

A word on this clone: One junction end disagrees with the germline gene, perhaps due to a read error. This chain connects TRBV10-3 to TRBJ1-6, with 8 bases fitting TRBD1. The V gene's germline CDR1 is ENHRY and CDR2 SYGVKD. CDR3 length equals 17 residues. CDR3 in DNA: TGTGCCAGCAGTCGGACAGGGCCGACCACCATGGGTTCACCCCTCCACTTT. Encoded protein: CASSRTGPTTMGSPLHF.